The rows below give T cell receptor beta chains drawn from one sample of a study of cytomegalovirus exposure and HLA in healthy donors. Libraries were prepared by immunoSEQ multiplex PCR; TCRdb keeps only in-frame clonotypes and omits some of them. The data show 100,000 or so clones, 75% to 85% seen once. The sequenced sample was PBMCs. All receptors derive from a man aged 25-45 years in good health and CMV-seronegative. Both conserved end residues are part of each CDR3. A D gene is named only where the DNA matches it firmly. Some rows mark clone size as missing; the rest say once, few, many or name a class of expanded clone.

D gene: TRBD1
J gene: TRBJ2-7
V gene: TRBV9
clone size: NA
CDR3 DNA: TGTGCCAGCAGCGTAGAAGGACAGGTCTACGAGCAGTACTTC
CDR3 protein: CASSVEGQVYEQYF

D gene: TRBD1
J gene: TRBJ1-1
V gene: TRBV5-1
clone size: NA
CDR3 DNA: TGCGCCAGCAGTGGACAGGGAAGTTGGACTGAAGCTTTCTTT
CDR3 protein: CASSGQGSWTEAFF

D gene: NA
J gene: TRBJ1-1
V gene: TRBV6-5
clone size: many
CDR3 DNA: TGTGCCAGCAACGGTAACAGGTCCCCCCGAGCTTTCTTT
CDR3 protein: CASNGNRSPRAFF

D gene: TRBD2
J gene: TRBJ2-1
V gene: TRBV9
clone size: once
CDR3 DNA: TGTGCCAGCAGCGGGCGACTAGCGGGAAGCTCCTACAATGAGCAGTTCTTC
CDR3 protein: CASSGRLAGSSYNEQFF

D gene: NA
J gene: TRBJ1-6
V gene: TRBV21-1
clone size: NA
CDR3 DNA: TGTGCCAGCAGCAAAGTAGGGAGAAAGAATTCACCCCTCCACTTT
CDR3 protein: CASSKVGRKNSPLHF

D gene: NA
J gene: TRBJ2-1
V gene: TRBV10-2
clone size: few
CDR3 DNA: TGCGCCAGCAGACTCAATGAGCAGTTCTTC
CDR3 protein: CASRLNEQFF

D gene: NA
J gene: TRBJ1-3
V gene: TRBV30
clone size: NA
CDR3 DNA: TGTGCCTGGAGTGCCCTAGGGGCTGGAAACACCATATATTTT
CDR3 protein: CAWSALGAGNTIYF

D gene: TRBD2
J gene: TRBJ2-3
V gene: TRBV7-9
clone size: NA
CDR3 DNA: TGTGCCAGCAGCCCATTGACTAGCGGGGACCCAGGGGGTACGCAGTATTTT
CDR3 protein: CASSPLTSGDPGGTQYF

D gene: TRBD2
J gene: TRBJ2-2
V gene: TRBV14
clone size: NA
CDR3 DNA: TGTGCCAGCAGCCAGGGAGGGAGGATAGCGTCCGCCGGGGAGCTGTTTTTT
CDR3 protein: CASSQGGRIASAGELFF

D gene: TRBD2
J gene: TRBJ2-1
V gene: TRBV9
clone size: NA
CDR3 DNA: TGTGCCAGCAGCCCTAGCCGGGGGGGCAGCTCCTACAATGAGCAGTTCTTC
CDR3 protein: CASSPSRGGSSYNEQFF

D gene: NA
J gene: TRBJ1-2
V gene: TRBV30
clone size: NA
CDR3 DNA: TGTGCAGCAGACGGGGGATGGGGCTACACCTTC
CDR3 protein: CAADGGWGYTF

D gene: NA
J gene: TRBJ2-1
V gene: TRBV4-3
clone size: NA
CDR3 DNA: TGCGCCAGCAGCCCGGAAGGGGGTGCATACAATGAGCAGTTCTTC
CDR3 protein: CASSPEGGAYNEQFF

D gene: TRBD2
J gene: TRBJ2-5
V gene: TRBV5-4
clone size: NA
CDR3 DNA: TGTGCCAGCAGCTTGGACCTCTTAGGTAGCGGGGAGACCCAGTACTTC
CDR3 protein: CASSLDLLGSGETQYF

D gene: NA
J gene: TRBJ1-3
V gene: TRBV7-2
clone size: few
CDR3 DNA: TGTGCCAGCAGCTTCCAAGGGACTAGGGGCTCTGGAAACACCATATATTTT
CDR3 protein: CASSFQGTRGSGNTIYF

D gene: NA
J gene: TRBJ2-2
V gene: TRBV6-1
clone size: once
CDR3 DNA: TGTGCCAGCAGTGAATCTCAGGGCGGCACCGGGGAGCTGTTTTTT
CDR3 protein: CASSESQGGTGELFF

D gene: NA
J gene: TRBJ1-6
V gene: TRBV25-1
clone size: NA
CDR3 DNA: TGTGCCAGCAGTGAGGACAGAGGGAATTCACCCCTCCACTTT
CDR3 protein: CASSEDRGNSPLHF

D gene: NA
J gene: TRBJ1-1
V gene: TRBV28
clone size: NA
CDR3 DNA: TGTGCCAGCACCTCAAAGGGGTTGAACACTGAAGCTTTCTTT
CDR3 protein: CASTSKGLNTEAFF

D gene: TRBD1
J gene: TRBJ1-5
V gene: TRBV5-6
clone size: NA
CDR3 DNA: TGTGCCAGCAGTCGACAGGGGGCGCCCCTAGGTAATCAGCCCCAGCATTTT
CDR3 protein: CASSRQGAPLGNQPQHF

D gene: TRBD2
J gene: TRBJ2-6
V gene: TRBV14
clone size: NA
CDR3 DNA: TGTGCCAGCAGCCTGCGGGGGACGTCTGGGGCCAACGTCCTGACTTTC
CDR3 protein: CASSLRGTSGANVLTF

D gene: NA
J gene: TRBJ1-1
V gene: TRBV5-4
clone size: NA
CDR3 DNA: TGTGCCAGCAGCTTGCGTCCGAACACTGAAGCTTTCTTT
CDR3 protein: CASSLRPNTEAFF

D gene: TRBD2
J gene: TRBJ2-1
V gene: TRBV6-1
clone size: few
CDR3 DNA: TGTGCCAGCAGCCCAATAGCGGGAGGGTATAATGAGCAGTTCTTC
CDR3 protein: CASSPIAGGYNEQFF

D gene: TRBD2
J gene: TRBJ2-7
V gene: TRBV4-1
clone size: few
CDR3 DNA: TGCGCCAGCAGCCAGGGGGCCGGGCTAGCGGGAAACTACGAGCAGTACTTC
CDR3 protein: CASSQGAGLAGNYEQYF